The rows below give T cell receptor beta chains drawn from one sample of a study of shared clonotypes between healthy human individuals. Sequencing was performed with immunoSEQ multiplex PCR; in TCRdb, only in-frame clones are kept and a portion is missing. This sample yields millions of clones, of which approximately 94% are seen a single time; 0.9% to 1.3% belongs to the top ten. Sequencing used naive CD8+ T cells sorted from blood. All receptors derive from a man aged 18 to 29 in good health. The CDR3 runs from the conserved cysteine through the conserved F or W. D genes are given only for firm matches. For some rows the clone size is stated as once, few or many, or as a class when expanded; others skip it.

DNA,CDR3,D,length,size,J,V
TGTGCCAGCGGGCCCATTTTAGCCGATGAGCAGTTCTTC,CASGPILADEQFF,-,13,-,TRBJ2-1,TRBV6-6
TGTGCCAGCAGGGGTTGGACCGAGTCCCGGGAGCTGTTTTTT,CASRGWTESRELFF,-,14,-,TRBJ2-2,TRBV13
TGTGCCAGCAGTTGGGGTTCAGGGTTTAATGAAAAACTGTTTTTT,CASSWGSGFNEKLFF,-,15,-,TRBJ1-4,TRBV27
TGTGCCATCAGTGAAAATGGGGCAGCACTTTATGGCTACACCTTC,CAISENGAALYGYTF,-,15,once,TRBJ1-2,TRBV10-3
TGTGCTAGTGGTATCGGGACAGGGTCAGAGACCCAGTACTTC,CASGIGTGSETQYF,TRBD1,14,-,TRBJ2-5,TRBV12-5
TGTGCCAGCAATCCAGGACTAGCGGGGGAAGGGAGCTCCTACAATGAGCAGTTCTTC,CASNPGLAGEGSSYNEQFF,TRBD2,19,-,TRBJ2-1,TRBV27
TGTGCCAGCAGGGTGGAGAGTTCCTACGAGCAGTACTTC,CASRVESSYEQYF,-,13,-,TRBJ2-7,TRBV2
TGCGCCAGCAGTCGACAGGACCAAGAGACCCAGTACTTC,CASSRQDQETQYF,-,13,few,TRBJ2-5,TRBV10-2
TGTGCCAGCAGCCTGGGAGAAACAGATACGCAGTATTTT,CASSLGETDTQYF,-,13,-,TRBJ2-3,TRBV5-5
TGTGCCAGCAGCCCTTGGAGGGACGGCTATGGCTACACCTTC,CASSPWRDGYGYTF,-,14,-,TRBJ1-2,TRBV2
TGTGCCAGCAGCCCCACGGGCCCTAAGGACCATGAGCAGTTCTTC,CASSPTGPKDHEQFF,-,15,-,TRBJ2-1,TRBV7-6
TGTGCCAGCTCACACTACCTAGCGGGAGGCTCCTACGAGCAGTACTTC,CASSHYLAGGSYEQYF,TRBD2,16,-,TRBJ2-7,TRBV11-3
TGTGCCAGCAGCTTAGAAGGGGTAGCGGGATATGACGATGAGCAGTTCTTC,CASSLEGVAGYDDEQFF,TRBD2,17,-,TRBJ2-1,TRBV5-8
TGTGCCAGCAGCTCCGGACAGACCACTGAAGCTTTCTTT,CASSSGQTTEAFF,-,13,-,TRBJ1-1,TRBV7-2
TGTGCCAGCAGCTTAGCAGGAGCGGACTCCTACGAGCAGTACTTC,CASSLAGADSYEQYF,-,15,-,TRBJ2-7,TRBV7-2
TGTGCCAGTAGTATTGACACCGGGCAATACTACGAGCAGTACTTC,CASSIDTGQYYEQYF,-,15,-,TRBJ2-7,TRBV19
TGCAGCGTCCACACTAGGGCCGAGCAGTACTTC,CSVHTRAEQYF,-,11,-,TRBJ2-7,TRBV29-1
TGTGCCAGCAGTAGTGACAGGGGGCTGGGGGAGACCCAGTACTTC,CASSSDRGLGETQYF,TRBD1,15,-,TRBJ2-5,TRBV2
TGTGCCAGCAGTGGGGGGGGCTACCCCAAGCAGTTCTTC,CASSGGGYPKQFF,-,13,-,TRBJ2-1,TRBV25-1
TGCGCCAGCAGCCAAGATGGTGGTCAGCCCCAGCATTTT,CASSQDGGQPQHF,-,13,-,TRBJ1-5,TRBV4-3
TGCGCCAGCAGCAAACAGGGCTACACCGGGGAGCTGTTTTTT,CASSKQGYTGELFF,-,14,-,TRBJ2-2,TRBV4-1
TGTGCCAGCAGCCCAGATCTGGCCGACTCCCGCAACTATGGCTACACCTTC,CASSPDLADSRNYGYTF,-,17,-,TRBJ1-2,TRBV5-4
TGTGCCAGCAGCTTAGGGTCAGAGACTGAAGCTTTCTTT,CASSLGSETEAFF,-,13,-,TRBJ1-1,TRBV11-3
TGTGCCAGCAGTCCCACGGTGTCCCACGAGCAGTACTTC,CASSPTVSHEQYF,-,13,-,TRBJ2-7,TRBV27
TGTGCCAGTAGTATAGGAGCCTCCTACGAGCAGTACTTC,CASSIGASYEQYF,-,13,-,TRBJ2-7,TRBV19
TGCAGCGTTCTGACAGACTACGAGCAGTACTTC,CSVLTDYEQYF,-,11,few,TRBJ2-7,TRBV29-1
TGTGCCAGCAGTGAATGGAGACTAGCGGGGTATGAGCAGTTCTTC,CASSEWRLAGYEQFF,TRBD2,15,-,TRBJ2-1,TRBV6-1
TGCGCCAGCAGCTTGGAGGGACTAGTGGGAGAGACCCAGTACTTC,CASSLEGLVGETQYF,TRBD2,15,once,TRBJ2-5,TRBV5-1
TGTGCCAGCAGCCAAGATTGGGGCGCTGGAGAGACCCAGTACTTC,CASSQDWGAGETQYF,-,15,-,TRBJ2-5,TRBV14
TGCGCCAGCAGTGAGTCGGCCGAGTGGGAGGAGGGCGGGCAGCCCCAGCATTTT,CASSESAEWEEGGQPQHF,-,18,-,TRBJ1-5,TRBV10-2
TGTGCCAGCGGCGGCTCTTACACCGGGGAGCTGTTTTTT,CASGGSYTGELFF,-,13,-,TRBJ2-2,TRBV7-9
TGTGCCAGCAGTTTGACAGGCTACGAGCAGTACTTC,CASSLTGYEQYF,-,12,-,TRBJ2-7,TRBV6-5
TGTGCTAGTGCCCAAACCGGGACAGGGTTGTCCTACGAGCAGTACTTC,CASAQTGTGLSYEQYF,TRBD1,16,-,TRBJ2-7,TRBV12-5
TGTGCCAGCAGCTTGGTCCCGGCAGGGGAACAAGAGACCCAGTACTTC,CASSLVPAGEQETQYF,-,16,-,TRBJ2-5,TRBV5-4
TGTGCCAGCAGTCTACACTTAGCGGGATACAATGAGCAGTTCTTC,CASSLHLAGYNEQFF,TRBD2,15,-,TRBJ2-1,TRBV27
TGTGCCAGCAGCTTTGACGTTGGGGAGCTGTTTTTT,CASSFDVGELFF,-,12,-,TRBJ2-2,TRBV7-9
TGTGCCAGCAGCTTGACTAGGTGGGCCCTCAATGAGCAGTTCTTC,CASSLTRWALNEQFF,-,15,once,TRBJ2-1,TRBV5-4
TGTGCCAGCAGCTTAGATCCCGCGGGGACCTCCTACGAGCAGTACTTC,CASSLDPAGTSYEQYF,-,16,once,TRBJ2-7,TRBV11-2